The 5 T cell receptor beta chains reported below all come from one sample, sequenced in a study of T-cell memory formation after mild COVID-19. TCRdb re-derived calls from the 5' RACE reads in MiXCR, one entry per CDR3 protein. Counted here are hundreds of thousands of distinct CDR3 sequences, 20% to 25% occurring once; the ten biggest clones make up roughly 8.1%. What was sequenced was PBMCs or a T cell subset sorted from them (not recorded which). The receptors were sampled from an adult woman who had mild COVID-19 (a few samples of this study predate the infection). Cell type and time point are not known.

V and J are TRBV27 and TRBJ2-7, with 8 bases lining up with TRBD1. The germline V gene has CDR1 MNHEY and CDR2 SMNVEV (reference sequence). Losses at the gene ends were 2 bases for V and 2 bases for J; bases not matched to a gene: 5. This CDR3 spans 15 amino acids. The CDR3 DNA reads TGTGCCAGCAGTTTAAAGGGACAGGCAGCCTACGAGCAGTACTTC. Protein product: CASSLKGQAAYEQYF.

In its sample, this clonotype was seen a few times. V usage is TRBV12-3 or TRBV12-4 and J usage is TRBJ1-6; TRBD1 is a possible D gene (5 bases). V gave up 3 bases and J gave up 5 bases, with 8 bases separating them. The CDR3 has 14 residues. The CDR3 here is CASSFRGNNSPLHF. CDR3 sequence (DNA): TGTGCCAGCAGTTTCCGGGGGAATAATTCACCCCTCCACTTT.

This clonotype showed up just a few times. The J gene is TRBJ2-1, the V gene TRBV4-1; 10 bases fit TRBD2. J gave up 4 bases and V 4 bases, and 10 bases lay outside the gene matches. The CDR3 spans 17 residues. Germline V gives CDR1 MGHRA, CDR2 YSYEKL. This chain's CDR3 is CASSLYLTSGFYNEQFF. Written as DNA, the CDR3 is TGCGCCAGCAGCCTTTATTTGACTAGCGGGTTTTACAATGAGCAGTTCTTC.

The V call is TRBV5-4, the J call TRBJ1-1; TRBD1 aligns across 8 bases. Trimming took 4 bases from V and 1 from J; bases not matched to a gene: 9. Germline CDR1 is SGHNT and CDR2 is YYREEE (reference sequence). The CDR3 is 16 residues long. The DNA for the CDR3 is TGTGCCAGCAGCCTCGACAGGGGTCCATCGAACACTGAAGCTTTCTTT. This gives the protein CASSLDRGPSNTEAFF.

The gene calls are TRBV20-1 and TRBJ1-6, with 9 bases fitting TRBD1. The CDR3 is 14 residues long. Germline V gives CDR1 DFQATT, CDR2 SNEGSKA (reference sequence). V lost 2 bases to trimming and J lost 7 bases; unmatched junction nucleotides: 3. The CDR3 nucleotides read TGCAGTGCTAGAAAAGGACAGGGGAATTCACCCCTCCACTTT. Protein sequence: CSARKGQGNSPLHF.